A selection of T cell receptor beta chains follows, all from one sample in a study of blood T cell repertoires in COVID-19. Some clones are missing from TCRdb's copy, which holds only in-frame ones; the method was immunoSEQ multiplex PCR. This sample yields some 150,000 clones, of which roughly four fifths are seen a single time; roughly 8.6% belongs to the top ten. Sample: peripheral blood. The receptor set was obtained from a woman between 50 and 59 years old with active or convalescent COVID-19. Both conserved end residues are part of each CDR3. D genes are given only for firm matches. Size values are once, few and many counts, or a class for expanded clones, and some rows have none.

d_call: TRBD1; clone_size: -; j_call: TRBJ1-6; v_call: TRBV30; cdr3_aa: CALQGALEGSPLHF; cdr3_nt: TGTGCCTTACAGGGGGCGCTTGAAGGATCACCCCTCCACTTT
d_call: -; clone_size: -; j_call: TRBJ1-2; v_call: TRBV2; cdr3_aa: CASSTRLQGSYGYTF; cdr3_nt: TGTGCCAGCAGTACCCGGCTGCAGGGGAGCTATGGCTACACCTTC
d_call: TRBD1; clone_size: -; j_call: TRBJ1-1; v_call: TRBV29-1; cdr3_aa: CSVRDRGLGEAFF; cdr3_nt: TGCAGCGTCCGGGACAGGGGGCTTGGGGAAGCTTTCTTT
d_call: -; clone_size: -; j_call: TRBJ1-4; v_call: TRBV3-1/TRBV3-2; cdr3_aa: CASSQLPQATNEKLFF; cdr3_nt: TGTGCCAGCAGCCAACTCCCACAGGCAACTAATGAAAAACTGTTTTTT
d_call: -; clone_size: -; j_call: TRBJ1-5; v_call: TRBV18; cdr3_aa: CASSSSGGNQPQHF; cdr3_nt: TGTGCCAGCTCTTCATCAGGGGGCAATCAGCCCCAGCATTTT
d_call: TRBD1; clone_size: -; j_call: TRBJ1-3; v_call: TRBV30; cdr3_aa: CAWSVHRGPGNTIYF; cdr3_nt: TGTGCCTGGAGTGTCCACAGGGGACCGGGAAACACCATATATTTT
d_call: -; clone_size: -; j_call: TRBJ2-3; v_call: TRBV7-2; cdr3_aa: CASSYQYGSADTQYF; cdr3_nt: TGTGCCAGCAGCTACCAGTACGGCAGCGCAGATACGCAGTATTTT
d_call: -; clone_size: -; j_call: TRBJ1-6; v_call: TRBV30; cdr3_aa: CAWNVFSSPLHF; cdr3_nt: TGTGCCTGGAATGTTTTCAGTTCACCCCTCCACTTT
d_call: -; clone_size: -; j_call: TRBJ1-5; v_call: TRBV19; cdr3_aa: CASSKLSLNQPQHF; cdr3_nt: TGTGCCAGTAGTAAGTTATCACTCAATCAGCCCCAGCATTTT
d_call: TRBD1; clone_size: once; j_call: TRBJ2-1; v_call: TRBV11-2; cdr3_aa: CASTGGFGHNEQFF; cdr3_nt: TGTGCCAGCACAGGGGGCTTTGGTCACAATGAGCAGTTCTTC
d_call: -; clone_size: -; j_call: TRBJ1-2; v_call: TRBV21-1; cdr3_aa: CASSKGRPQRDGYTF; cdr3_nt: TGTGCCAGCAGCAAAGGGAGACCGCAGAGGGATGGCTACACCTTC
d_call: -; clone_size: -; j_call: TRBJ1-5; v_call: TRBV6-1; cdr3_aa: CASREKYSNQPQHF; cdr3_nt: TGTGCCAGCAGAGAGAAGTATAGCAATCAGCCCCAGCATTTT
d_call: -; clone_size: -; j_call: TRBJ1-1; v_call: TRBV4-3; cdr3_aa: CASSQARSTEAFF; cdr3_nt: TGCGCCAGCAGCCAAGCGAGGAGCACTGAAGCTTTCTTT
d_call: -; clone_size: once; j_call: TRBJ2-7; v_call: TRBV28; cdr3_aa: CASSTQASGYEQYF; cdr3_nt: TGTGCCAGCAGTACACAGGCCTCGGGCTACGAGCAGTACTTC
d_call: -; clone_size: -; j_call: TRBJ1-1; v_call: TRBV29-1; cdr3_aa: CSSGPGERTEAFF; cdr3_nt: TGCAGCAGCGGACCCGGGGAGAGAACTGAAGCTTTCTTT
d_call: -; clone_size: once; j_call: TRBJ1-3; v_call: TRBV6-5; cdr3_aa: CASSYSTEDFRNTIYF; cdr3_nt: TGTGCCAGCAGTTACTCGACCGAGGATTTTAGGAACACCATATATTTT
d_call: -; clone_size: -; j_call: TRBJ1-2; v_call: TRBV5-5; cdr3_aa: CASSPDRFYGYTF; cdr3_nt: TGTGCCAGCAGCCCGGACAGATTCTATGGCTACACCTTC
d_call: TRBD2; clone_size: -; j_call: TRBJ2-1; v_call: TRBV19; cdr3_aa: CASRVIAGDNEQFF; cdr3_nt: TGTGCCAGTAGGGTGATAGCGGGGGACAATGAGCAGTTCTTC
d_call: TRBD2; clone_size: -; j_call: TRBJ2-5; v_call: TRBV4-2; cdr3_aa: CASSQDQLAGEGGETQYF; cdr3_nt: TGTGCCAGCAGCCAAGATCAACTAGCGGGAGAAGGGGGAGAGACCCAGTACTTC
d_call: -; clone_size: -; j_call: TRBJ1-1; v_call: TRBV5-1; cdr3_aa: CASSYLGLAFF; cdr3_nt: TGCGCCAGCAGCTACCTCGGGTTGGCTTTCTTT
d_call: -; clone_size: -; j_call: TRBJ1-2; v_call: TRBV5-1; cdr3_aa: CASSLEPQVPGYTF; cdr3_nt: TGCGCCAGCAGCTTGGAGCCCCAGGTTCCTGGCTACACCTTC
d_call: TRBD2; clone_size: -; j_call: TRBJ2-7; v_call: TRBV7-2; cdr3_aa: CASSFTLRTSGAPSYEQYF; cdr3_nt: TGTGCCAGCAGCTTTACCCTCCGGACTAGCGGGGCACCCTCCTACGAGCAGTACTTC
d_call: TRBD1; clone_size: -; j_call: TRBJ2-1; v_call: TRBV7-7; cdr3_aa: CASSPRQGRDGEQFF; cdr3_nt: TGTGCCAGCAGCCCGCGACAGGGACGGGACGGGGAGCAGTTCTTC
d_call: -; clone_size: -; j_call: TRBJ2-5; v_call: TRBV5-1; cdr3_aa: CASSLDWGAQETQYF; cdr3_nt: TGCGCCAGCAGCTTGGATTGGGGAGCCCAAGAGACCCAGTACTTC
d_call: -; clone_size: -; j_call: TRBJ2-3; v_call: TRBV6-2/TRBV6-3; cdr3_aa: CASSYSAEGADTQYF; cdr3_nt: TGTGCCAGCAGTTACTCCGCGGAAGGCGCAGATACGCAGTATTTT
d_call: -; clone_size: -; j_call: TRBJ1-6; v_call: TRBV7-2; cdr3_aa: CASSPNESNRSPLHF; cdr3_nt: TGTGCCAGCAGTCCCAACGAGTCGAATCGTTCACCCCTCCACTTT
d_call: -; clone_size: -; j_call: TRBJ1-2; v_call: TRBV5-1; cdr3_aa: CASSLDQGSYTF; cdr3_nt: TGCGCCAGCAGCTTGGATCAGGGCAGCTACACCTTC
d_call: -; clone_size: -; j_call: TRBJ1-2; v_call: TRBV6-5; cdr3_aa: CASSLGRVTGGYTF; cdr3_nt: TGTGCCAGCAGTTTGGGCAGGGTAACGGGTGGCTACACCTTC
d_call: TRBD1; clone_size: few; j_call: TRBJ2-7; v_call: TRBV10-3; cdr3_aa: CAIRPGTGGYEQYF; cdr3_nt: TGTGCCATCAGACCCGGGACAGGGGGGTACGAGCAGTACTTC
d_call: TRBD1; clone_size: -; j_call: TRBJ2-7; v_call: TRBV19; cdr3_aa: CASSMGQPSYEQYF; cdr3_nt: TGTGCCAGTAGTATGGGACAGCCCTCCTACGAGCAGTACTTC
d_call: -; clone_size: -; j_call: TRBJ1-5; v_call: TRBV19; cdr3_aa: CASSINSIGSGANQPQHF; cdr3_nt: TGTGCCAGTAGTATAAATAGTATCGGTAGTGGGGCCAATCAGCCCCAGCATTTT
d_call: -; clone_size: -; j_call: TRBJ2-5; v_call: TRBV7-8; cdr3_aa: CASSFTGRGETQYF; cdr3_nt: TGTGCCAGCAGCTTTACAGGGAGGGGAGAGACCCAGTACTTC
d_call: TRBD1; clone_size: once; j_call: TRBJ1-1; v_call: TRBV18; cdr3_aa: CASSPTPRTGNTEAFF; cdr3_nt: TGTGCCAGCTCACCAACCCCCAGGACAGGGAACACTGAAGCTTTCTTT
d_call: TRBD1; clone_size: -; j_call: TRBJ2-6; v_call: TRBV25-1; cdr3_aa: CASAPRTGTHSGANVLTF; cdr3_nt: TGTGCCAGCGCTCCCCGGACAGGGACCCACTCTGGGGCCAACGTCCTGACTTTC
d_call: TRBD1; clone_size: -; j_call: TRBJ1-2; v_call: TRBV7-2; cdr3_aa: CASSLKTGIGLGGYTF; cdr3_nt: TGTGCCAGCAGCTTAAAGACAGGGATTGGGTTGGGGGGCTACACCTTC
d_call: TRBD2; clone_size: -; j_call: TRBJ2-2; v_call: TRBV7-2; cdr3_aa: CASSFARGAGGRGGELFF; cdr3_nt: TGTGCCAGCAGCTTCGCGCGGGGAGCGGGGGGGCGAGGCGGGGAGCTGTTTTTT
d_call: TRBD1; clone_size: -; j_call: TRBJ1-2; v_call: TRBV2; cdr3_aa: CASSGGSGGNYGYTF; cdr3_nt: TGTGCCAGCAGTGGGGGGTCAGGGGGTAACTATGGCTACACCTTC
d_call: TRBD1; clone_size: -; j_call: TRBJ2-7; v_call: TRBV7-6; cdr3_aa: CASSLGQGLSYEQYF; cdr3_nt: TGTGCCAGCAGCCTGGGACAGGGGCTCTCCTACGAGCAGTACTTC
d_call: -; clone_size: -; j_call: TRBJ1-1; v_call: TRBV11-2; cdr3_aa: CASSLIRGRAEAFF; cdr3_nt: TGTGCCAGCAGCTTAATTAGGGGGAGGGCTGAAGCTTTCTTT
d_call: -; clone_size: few; j_call: TRBJ1-1; v_call: TRBV6-5; cdr3_aa: CASSYSGWGEKAFF; cdr3_nt: TGTGCCAGCAGTTACTCTGGTTGGGGAGAGAAAGCTTTCTTT
d_call: TRBD1; clone_size: -; j_call: TRBJ1-2; v_call: TRBV5-4; cdr3_aa: CASRTGGVWQAANYGYTF; cdr3_nt: TGTGCCAGCAGGACAGGGGGAGTTTGGCAAGCAGCTAACTATGGCTACACCTTC
d_call: -; clone_size: -; j_call: TRBJ2-7; v_call: TRBV4-3; cdr3_aa: CASSQDFASPPYEQYF; cdr3_nt: TGCGCCAGCAGCCAAGATTTTGCCAGTCCCCCCTACGAGCAGTACTTC
d_call: -; clone_size: -; j_call: TRBJ2-1; v_call: TRBV30; cdr3_aa: CAWSRGRGVNEQFF; cdr3_nt: TGTGCCTGGAGTCGAGGCAGGGGTGTCAATGAGCAGTTCTTC
d_call: -; clone_size: few; j_call: TRBJ2-7; v_call: TRBV2; cdr3_aa: CASRPTVHYEQYF; cdr3_nt: TGTGCCAGCAGGCCCACGGTCCACTACGAGCAGTACTTC
d_call: -; clone_size: once; j_call: TRBJ2-5; v_call: TRBV13; cdr3_aa: CASSTREGGSGETQYF; cdr3_nt: TGTGCCAGCAGCACCCGAGAGGGAGGTTCCGGAGAGACCCAGTACTTC
d_call: TRBD1; clone_size: -; j_call: TRBJ1-2; v_call: TRBV7-2; cdr3_aa: CASSLHTGGVDGYTF; cdr3_nt: TGTGCCAGCAGCCTCCATACAGGGGGGGTTGATGGCTACACCTTC